The rows below give T cell receptor beta chains drawn from one sample of a study of vaccination and CD4 T cells after COVID-19. Antigens of these TCRs are unknown. In TCRdb, the PCR reads were re-called with MiXCR into one record per CDR3 protein. The sample holds 20,000 to 25,000 distinct CDR3 sequences, around 38% seen once. Sample: CD4+ T cells from blood, cultured in vitro, taken before SARS-CoV-2 vaccination. The receptors derive from a human donor who received a COVID-19 vaccine. Both conserved end residues are part of each CDR3. D genes are given only for firm matches. A clone size is listed for some rows: how often the clone was seen (once, few, many), or a class if it is expanded.

TRBD2 - TRBJ2-1 TRBV2 CASSVRAGGSPYNEQFF TGTGCCAGCAGTGTCAGAGCGGGGGGGTCCCCCTACAATGAGCAGTTCTTC
TRBD2 few TRBJ2-7 TRBV11-3 CASSSSGGSPYEQYF TGTGCCAGCAGTTCTAGCGGGGGGTCTCCCTACGAGCAGTACTTC
TRBD1 - TRBJ1-1 TRBV7-3 CASSTGQGTEAFF TGTGCCAGCAGCACGGGACAGGGTACTGAAGCTTTCTTT
- few TRBJ1-3 TRBV29-1 CSVEGGFSGNTIYF TGCAGCGTTGAGGGGGGATTCTCTGGAAACACCATATATTTT
- - TRBJ1-1 TRBV19 CASSRSNSEAFF TGTGCCAGTAGTAGGTCGAACAGTGAAGCTTTCTTT
TRBD1 few TRBJ2-3 TRBV10-1 CASSSTYHRGRADTQYF TGCGCCAGCAGCTCAACCTACCACAGGGGGCGAGCGGATACGCAGTATTTT
- few TRBJ1-4 TRBV7-9 CASSSRRTNEKLFF TGTGCCAGCAGCTCTAGACGGACTAATGAAAAACTGTTTTTT
TRBD1 few TRBJ2-7 TRBV19 CASSTRRGQRNSYEQYF TGTGCCAGTAGCACTCGCAGGGGGCAAAGAAACTCCTACGAGCAGTACTTC
- few TRBJ1-1 TRBV19 CASSGEATNTEAFF TGTGCCAGTAGTGGGGAGGCCACGAACACTGAAGCTTTCTTT
TRBD1 - TRBJ2-7 TRBV19 CASSQRDRKNKYF TGTGCCAGTTCTCAACGGGACAGGAAAAACAAGTACTTC
- few TRBJ1-6 TRBV5-4 CASSLEGAPATNSPLHF TGTGCCAGCAGCTTGGAAGGGGCCCCTGCGACTAATTCACCCCTCCACTTT